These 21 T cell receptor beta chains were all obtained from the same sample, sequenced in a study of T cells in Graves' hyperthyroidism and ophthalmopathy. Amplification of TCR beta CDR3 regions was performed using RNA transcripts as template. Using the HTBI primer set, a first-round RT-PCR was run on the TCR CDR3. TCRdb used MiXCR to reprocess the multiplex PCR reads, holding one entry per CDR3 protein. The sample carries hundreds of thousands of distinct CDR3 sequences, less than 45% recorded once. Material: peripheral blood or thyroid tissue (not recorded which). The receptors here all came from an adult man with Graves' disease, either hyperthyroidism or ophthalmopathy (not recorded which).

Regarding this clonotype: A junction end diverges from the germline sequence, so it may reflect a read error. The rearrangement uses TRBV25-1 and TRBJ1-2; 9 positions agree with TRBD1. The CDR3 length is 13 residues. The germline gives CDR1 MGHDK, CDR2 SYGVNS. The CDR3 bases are TGTGCCAGCAGTGAAGGGACAGGGCGTGTGGAAATCTTC. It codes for CASSEGTGRVEIF.

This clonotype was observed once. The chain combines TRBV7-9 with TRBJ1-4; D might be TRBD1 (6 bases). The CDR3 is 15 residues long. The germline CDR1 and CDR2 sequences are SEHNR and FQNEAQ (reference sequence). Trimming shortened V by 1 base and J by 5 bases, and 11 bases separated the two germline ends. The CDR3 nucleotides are TGTGCCAGCAGCTTAGATAACACAGGGAATGAAAAACTGTTTTTT. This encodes CASSLDNTGNEKLFF.

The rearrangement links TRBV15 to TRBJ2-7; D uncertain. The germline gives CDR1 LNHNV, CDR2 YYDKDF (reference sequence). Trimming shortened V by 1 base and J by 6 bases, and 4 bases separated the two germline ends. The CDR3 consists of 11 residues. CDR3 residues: CATSRAPEQYF. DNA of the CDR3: TGTGCCACCAGCAGAGCCCCCGAGCAGTACTTC. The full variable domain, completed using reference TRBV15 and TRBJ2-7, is DAMVIQNPRYQVTQFGKPVTLSCSQTLNHNVMYWYQQKSSQAPKLLFHYYDKDFNNEADTPDNFQSRRPNTSFCFLDIRSPGLGDTAMYLCATSRAPEQYFGPGTRLTVT.

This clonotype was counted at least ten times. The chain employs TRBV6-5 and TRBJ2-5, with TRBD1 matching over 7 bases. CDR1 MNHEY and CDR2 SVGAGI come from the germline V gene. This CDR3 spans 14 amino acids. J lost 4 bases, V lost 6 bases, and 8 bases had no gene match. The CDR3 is CASRRDRARETQYF. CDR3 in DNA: TGTGCCAGCAGACGCGACAGGGCCCGAGAGACCCAGTACTTC.

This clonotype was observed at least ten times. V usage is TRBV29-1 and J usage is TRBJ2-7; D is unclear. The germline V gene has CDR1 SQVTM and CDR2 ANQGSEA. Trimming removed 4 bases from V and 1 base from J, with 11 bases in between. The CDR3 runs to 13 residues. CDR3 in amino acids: CSVGQSQSYEQYF. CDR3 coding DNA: TGCAGCGTTGGGCAGTCTCAGTCCTACGAGCAGTACTTC.

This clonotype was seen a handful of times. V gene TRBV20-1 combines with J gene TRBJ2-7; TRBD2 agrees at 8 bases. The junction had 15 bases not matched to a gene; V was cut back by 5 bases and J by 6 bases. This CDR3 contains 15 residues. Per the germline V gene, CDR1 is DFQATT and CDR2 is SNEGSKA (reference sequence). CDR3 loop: CSASTTTSLAAEQYF. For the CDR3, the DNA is TGCAGTGCTTCGACGACTACCTCACTAGCGGCCGAGCAGTACTTC.

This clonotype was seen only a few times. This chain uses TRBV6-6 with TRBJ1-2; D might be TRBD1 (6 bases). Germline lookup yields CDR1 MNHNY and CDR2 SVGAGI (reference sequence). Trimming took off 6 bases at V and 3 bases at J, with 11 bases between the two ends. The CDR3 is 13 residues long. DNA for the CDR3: TGTGCCAGCAGCCCCGGGGGCCACTATGGCTACACCTTC. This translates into CASSPGGHYGYTF.

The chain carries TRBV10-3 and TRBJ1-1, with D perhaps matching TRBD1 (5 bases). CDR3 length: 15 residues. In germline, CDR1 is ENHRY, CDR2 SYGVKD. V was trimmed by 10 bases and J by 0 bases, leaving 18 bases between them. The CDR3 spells CASSPQQVMNTEAFF. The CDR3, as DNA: TGTGCCAGCTCACCACAACAGGTTATGAACACTGAAGCTTTCTTT.

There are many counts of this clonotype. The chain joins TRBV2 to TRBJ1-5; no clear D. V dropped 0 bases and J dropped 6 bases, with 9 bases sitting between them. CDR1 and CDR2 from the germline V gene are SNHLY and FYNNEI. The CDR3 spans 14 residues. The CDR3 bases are TGTGCCAGCAGTGAAGCACCGGGTGGTCAGCCCCAGCATTTT. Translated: CASSEAPGGQPQHF.

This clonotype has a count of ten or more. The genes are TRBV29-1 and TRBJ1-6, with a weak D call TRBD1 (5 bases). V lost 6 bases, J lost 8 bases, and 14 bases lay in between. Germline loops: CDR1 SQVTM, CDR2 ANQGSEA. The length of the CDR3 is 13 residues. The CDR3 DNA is TGCAGCGTGGCGCAGGGTTGGGATTCACCCCTCCACTTT. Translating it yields CSVAQGWDSPLHF.

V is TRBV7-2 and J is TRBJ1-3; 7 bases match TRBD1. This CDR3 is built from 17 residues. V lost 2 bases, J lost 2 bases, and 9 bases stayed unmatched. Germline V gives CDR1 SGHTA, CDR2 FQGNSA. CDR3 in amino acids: CASSLFIHGTAGNTIYF. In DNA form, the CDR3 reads TGTGCCAGCAGCTTATTCATCCACGGGACAGCTGGAAACACCATATATTTT.

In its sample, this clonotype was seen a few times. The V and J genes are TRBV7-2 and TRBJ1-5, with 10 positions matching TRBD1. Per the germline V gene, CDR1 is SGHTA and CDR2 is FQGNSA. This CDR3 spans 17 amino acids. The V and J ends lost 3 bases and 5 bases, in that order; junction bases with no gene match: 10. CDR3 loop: CASSLNPGTGEDQPQHF. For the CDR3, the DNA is TGTGCCAGCAGCTTGAACCCAGGGACAGGGGAGGATCAGCCCCAGCATTTT.

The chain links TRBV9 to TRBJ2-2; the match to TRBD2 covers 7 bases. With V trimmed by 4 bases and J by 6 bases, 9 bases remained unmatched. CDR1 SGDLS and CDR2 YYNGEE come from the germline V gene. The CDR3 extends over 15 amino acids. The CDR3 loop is CASSPRALAAGELFF. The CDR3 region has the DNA TGTGCCAGCAGCCCCCGGGCGCTAGCGGCCGGGGAGCTGTTTTTT.

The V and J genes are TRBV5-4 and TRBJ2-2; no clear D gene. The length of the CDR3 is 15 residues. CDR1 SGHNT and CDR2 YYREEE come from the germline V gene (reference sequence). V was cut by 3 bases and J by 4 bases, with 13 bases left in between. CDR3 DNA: TGTGCCAGCAGCTCTGGGGTCTTGTCCACCGGGGAGCTGTTTTTT. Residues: CASSSGVLSTGELFF.

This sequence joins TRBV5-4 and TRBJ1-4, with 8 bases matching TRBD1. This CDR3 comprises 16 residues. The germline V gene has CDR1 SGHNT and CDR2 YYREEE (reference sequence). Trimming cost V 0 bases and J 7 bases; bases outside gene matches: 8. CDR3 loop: CASSLAKTGAGEKLFF. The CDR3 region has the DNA TGTGCCAGCAGCTTGGCTAAGACAGGGGCGGGTGAAAAACTGTTTTTT.

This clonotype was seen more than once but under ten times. CDR3 coding DNA: TGTGCCAGCAGCGGGACAGGGAACAAAAAACTGTTTTTT. Protein sequence: CASSGTGNKKLFF. The chain recombines TRBV7-8 with TRBJ1-4; TRBD1 matches at 9 bases. The germline V gene encodes CDR1 SGHVS and CDR2 FQNEAQ. CDR3 length: 13 amino acids. The ends lost 5 bases at V and 9 bases at J; junction bases unmatched: 4. The whole variable domain, remainder taken from reference TRBV7-8 and TRBJ1-4, is GAGVSQSPRYKVAKRGQDVALRCDPISGHVSLFWYQQALGQGPEFLTYFQNEAQLDKSGLPSDRFFAERPEGSVSTLKIQRTQQEDSAVYLCASSGTGNKKLFFGSGTQLSVL.

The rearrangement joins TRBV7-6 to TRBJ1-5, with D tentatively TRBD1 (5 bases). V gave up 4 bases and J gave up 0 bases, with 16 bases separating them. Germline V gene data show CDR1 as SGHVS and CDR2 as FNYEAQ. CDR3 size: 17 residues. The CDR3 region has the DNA TGTGCCAGCAGCTACAACCCCTCGACAGATAGCAATCAGCCCCAGCATTTT. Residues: CASSYNPSTDSNQPQHF.

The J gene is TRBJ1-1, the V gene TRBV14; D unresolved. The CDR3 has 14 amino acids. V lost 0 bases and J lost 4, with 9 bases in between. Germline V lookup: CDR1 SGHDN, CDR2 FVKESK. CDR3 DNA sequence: TGTGCCAGCAGCCAAGATGTAGGGTCCACTGAAGCTTTCTTT. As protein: CASSQDVGSTEAFF.

In DNA, the CDR3 is TGTGCCATCAGTGACTCCGGGAGGCGTCAAGAGACCCAGTACTTC. It encodes CAISDSGRRQETQYF. The V and J genes are TRBV10-3 and TRBJ2-5; 7 positions match TRBD2. The CDR3 consists of 15 residues. Trimming removed 3 bases from V and 2 bases from J; junction bases left unmatched: 6. CDR1 and CDR2 from the germline V gene are ENHRY and SYGVKD.

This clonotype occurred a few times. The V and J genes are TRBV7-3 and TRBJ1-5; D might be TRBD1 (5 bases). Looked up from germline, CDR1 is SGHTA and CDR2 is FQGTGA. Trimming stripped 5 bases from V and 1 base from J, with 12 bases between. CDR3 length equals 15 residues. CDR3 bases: TGTGCCAGCAGCCAGTCACAGGAGAGCAATCAGCCCCAGCATTTT. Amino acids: CASSQSQESNQPQHF.

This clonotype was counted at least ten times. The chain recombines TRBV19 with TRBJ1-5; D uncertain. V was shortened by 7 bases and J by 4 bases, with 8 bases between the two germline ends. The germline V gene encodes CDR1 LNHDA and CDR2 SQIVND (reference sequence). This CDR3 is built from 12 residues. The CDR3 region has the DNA TGTGCCAGTACGCAGTTTAATCAGCCCCAGCATTTT. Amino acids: CASTQFNQPQHF.